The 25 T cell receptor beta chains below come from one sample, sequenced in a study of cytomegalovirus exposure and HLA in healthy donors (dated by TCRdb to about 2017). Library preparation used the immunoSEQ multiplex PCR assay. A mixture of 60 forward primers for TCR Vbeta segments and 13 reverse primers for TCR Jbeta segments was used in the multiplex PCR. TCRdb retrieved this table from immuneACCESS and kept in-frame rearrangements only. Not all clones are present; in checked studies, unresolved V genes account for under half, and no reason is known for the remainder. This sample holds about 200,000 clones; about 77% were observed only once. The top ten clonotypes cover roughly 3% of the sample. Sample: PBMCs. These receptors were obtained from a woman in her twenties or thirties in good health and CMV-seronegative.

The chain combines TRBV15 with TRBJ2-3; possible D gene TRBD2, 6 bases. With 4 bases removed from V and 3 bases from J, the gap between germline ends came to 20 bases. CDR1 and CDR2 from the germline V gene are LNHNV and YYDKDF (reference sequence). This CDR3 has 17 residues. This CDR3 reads CATSNLRGLGGTDTQYF. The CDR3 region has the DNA TGTGCCACCAGCAACCTTCGCGGGCTCGGAGGGACAGATACGCAGTATTTT.

The CDR3 bases are TGTGCCAGTAGTATGACGGTTGCGGCCACTGAAGCTTTCTTT. Amino acid sequence: CASSMTVAATEAFF. The V and J genes are TRBV19 and TRBJ1-1; D unclear. In germline, CDR1 is LNHDA, CDR2 SQIVND (reference sequence). CDR3 length equals 14 residues. V was clipped by 3 bases and J by 4 bases, with 12 bases between them.

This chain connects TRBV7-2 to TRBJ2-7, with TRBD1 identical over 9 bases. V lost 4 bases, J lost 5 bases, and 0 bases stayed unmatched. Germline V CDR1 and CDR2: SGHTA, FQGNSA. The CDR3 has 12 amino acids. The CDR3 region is CASSWTGDEQYF. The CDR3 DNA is TGTGCCAGCAGCTGGACAGGGGACGAGCAGTACTTC.

DNA for the CDR3: TGTGCCAGCAGCACCATTTCGGGACAGGGTGCCTACGAGCAGTACTTC. Its protein product is CASSTISGQGAYEQYF. The chain links TRBV9 to TRBJ2-7; 9 bases map to TRBD1. Trimming removed 4 bases from V and 2 bases from J; junction bases left unmatched: 10. Germline V lookup: CDR1 SGDLS, CDR2 YYNGEE. CDR3 length: 16 amino acids.

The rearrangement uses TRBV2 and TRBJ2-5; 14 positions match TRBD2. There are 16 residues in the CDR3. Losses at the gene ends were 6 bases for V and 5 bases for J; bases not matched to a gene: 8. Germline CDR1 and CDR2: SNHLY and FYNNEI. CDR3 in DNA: TGTGCCAGCAGGGAGACTAGCGGGAGGGCGATGGAGACCCAGTACTTC. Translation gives CASRETSGRAMETQYF.

In DNA form, the CDR3 reads TGCAGCGTCTCTAAGGTTATAGCGGGGAACGGGGAGCTGTTTTTT. It is translated as CSVSKVIAGNGELFF. This sequence joins TRBV29-1 and TRBJ2-2; 8 nucleotides match TRBD2. V lost 6 bases and J lost 7; bases outside the gene matches: 13. Germline loops: CDR1 SQVTM, CDR2 ANQGSEA. There are 15 residues in the CDR3.

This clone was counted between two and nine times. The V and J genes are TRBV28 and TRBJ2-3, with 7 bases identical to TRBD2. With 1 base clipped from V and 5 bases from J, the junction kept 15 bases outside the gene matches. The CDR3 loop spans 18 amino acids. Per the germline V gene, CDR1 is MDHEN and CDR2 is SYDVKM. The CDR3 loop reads CASSLYPPFGGRGDTQYF. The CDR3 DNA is TGTGCCAGCAGTTTATATCCCCCTTTTGGCGGGAGAGGAGATACGCAGTATTTT. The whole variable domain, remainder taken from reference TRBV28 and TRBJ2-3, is DVKVTQSSRYLVKRTGEKVFLECVQDMDHENMFWYRQDPGLGLRLIYFSYDVKMKEKGDIPEGYSVSREKKERFSLILESASTNQTSMYLCASSLYPPFGGRGDTQYFGPGTRLTVL.

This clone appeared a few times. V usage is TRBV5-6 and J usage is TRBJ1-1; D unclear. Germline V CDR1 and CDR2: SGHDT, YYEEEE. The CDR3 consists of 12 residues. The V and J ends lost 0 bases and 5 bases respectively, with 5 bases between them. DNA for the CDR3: TGTGCCAGCAGCTTGGCCCTAACTGAAGCTTTCTTT. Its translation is CASSLALTEAFF.

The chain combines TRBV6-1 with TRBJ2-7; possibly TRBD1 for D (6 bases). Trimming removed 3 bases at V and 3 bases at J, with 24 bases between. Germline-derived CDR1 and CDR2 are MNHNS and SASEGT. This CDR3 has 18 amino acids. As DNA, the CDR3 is TGTGCCAGCAGTGACCGAGGGGGACCCCGGGTCTACGGCTACGAGCAGTACTTC. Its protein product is CASSDRGGPRVYGYEQYF.

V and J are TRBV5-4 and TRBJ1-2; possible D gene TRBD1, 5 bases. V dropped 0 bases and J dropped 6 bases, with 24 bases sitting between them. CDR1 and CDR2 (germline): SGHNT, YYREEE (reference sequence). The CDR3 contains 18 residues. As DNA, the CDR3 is TGTGCCAGCAGCTTGGTTGGATATTGGGACTCCCGCCGGAATGGCTACACCTTC. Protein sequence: CASSLVGYWDSRRNGYTF.

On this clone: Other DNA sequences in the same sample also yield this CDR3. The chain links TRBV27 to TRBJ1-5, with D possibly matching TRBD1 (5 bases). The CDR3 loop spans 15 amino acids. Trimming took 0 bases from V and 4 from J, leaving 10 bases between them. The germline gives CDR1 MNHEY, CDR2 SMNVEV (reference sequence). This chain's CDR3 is CASSLSGQGNQPQHF. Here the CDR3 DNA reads TGTGCCAGCAGTTTATCAGGGCAGGGAAATCAGCCCCAGCATTTT.

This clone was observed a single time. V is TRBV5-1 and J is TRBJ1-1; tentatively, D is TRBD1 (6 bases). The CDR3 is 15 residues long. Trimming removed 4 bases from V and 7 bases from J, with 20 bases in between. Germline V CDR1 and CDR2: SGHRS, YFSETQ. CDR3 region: CASSQSGQLYFEAFF. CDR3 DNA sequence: TGCGCCAGCAGCCAATCAGGACAGCTGTACTTTGAAGCTTTCTTT.

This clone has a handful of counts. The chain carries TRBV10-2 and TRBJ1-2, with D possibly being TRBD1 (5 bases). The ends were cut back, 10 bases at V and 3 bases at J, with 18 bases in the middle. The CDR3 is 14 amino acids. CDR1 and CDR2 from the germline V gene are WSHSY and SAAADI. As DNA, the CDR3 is TGCGCCACGAATCCGGCGGGGGGGGACTATGGCTACACCTTC. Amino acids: CATNPAGGDYGYTF.

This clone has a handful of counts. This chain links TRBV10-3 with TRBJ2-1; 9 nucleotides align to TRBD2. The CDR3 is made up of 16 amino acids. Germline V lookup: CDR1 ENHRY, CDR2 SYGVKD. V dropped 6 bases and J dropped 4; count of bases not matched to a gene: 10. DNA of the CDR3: TGTGCCATCAGGGGGGTTAGCGGGGGAGAATACAATGAGCAGTTCTTC. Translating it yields CAIRGVSGGEYNEQFF.

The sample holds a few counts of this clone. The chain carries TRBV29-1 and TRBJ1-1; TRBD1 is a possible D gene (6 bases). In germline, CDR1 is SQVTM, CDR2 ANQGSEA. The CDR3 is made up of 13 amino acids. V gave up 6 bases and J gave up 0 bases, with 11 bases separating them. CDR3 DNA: TGCAGCGTGAGGACAGTCATGAACACTGAAGCTTTCTTT. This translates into CSVRTVMNTEAFF.

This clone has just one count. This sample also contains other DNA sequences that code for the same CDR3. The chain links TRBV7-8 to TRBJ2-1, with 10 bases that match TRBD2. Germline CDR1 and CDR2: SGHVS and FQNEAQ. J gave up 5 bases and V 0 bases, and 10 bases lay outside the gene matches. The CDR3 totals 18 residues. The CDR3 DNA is TGTGCCAGCAGCTTAGCGGCCCTAGCGGGGGTTGAAAACAATGAGCAGTTCTTC. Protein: CASSLAALAGVENNEQFF.

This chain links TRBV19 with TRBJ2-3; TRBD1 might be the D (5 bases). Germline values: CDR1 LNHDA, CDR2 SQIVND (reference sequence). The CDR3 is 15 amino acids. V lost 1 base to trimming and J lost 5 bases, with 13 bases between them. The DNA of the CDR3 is TGTGCCAGTAGTATAGGATCAGGGATCAGAGATACGCAGTATTTT. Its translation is CASSIGSGIRDTQYF. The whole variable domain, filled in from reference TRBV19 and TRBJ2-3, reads DGGITQSPKYLFRKEGQNVTLSCEQNLNHDAMYWYRQDPGQGLRLIYYSQIVNDFQKGDIAEGYSVSREKKESFPLTVTSAQKNPTAFYLCASSIGSGIRDTQYFGPGTRLTVL.

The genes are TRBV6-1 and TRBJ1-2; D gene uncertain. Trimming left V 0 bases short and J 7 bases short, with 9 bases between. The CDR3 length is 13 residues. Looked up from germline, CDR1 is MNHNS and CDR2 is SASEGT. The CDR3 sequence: CASSEARGPGYTF. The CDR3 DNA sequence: TGTGCCAGCAGTGAAGCGCGAGGTCCTGGCTACACCTTC.

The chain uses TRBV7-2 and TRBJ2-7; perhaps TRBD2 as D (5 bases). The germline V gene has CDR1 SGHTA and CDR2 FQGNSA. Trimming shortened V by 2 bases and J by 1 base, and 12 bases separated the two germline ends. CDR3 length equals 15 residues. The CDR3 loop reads CASSLTSGRSYEQYF. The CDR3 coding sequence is TGTGCCAGCAGCTTAACCAGCGGACGATCCTACGAGCAGTACTTC.

The CDR3 sequence is CAWSTSRTPQATNEKLFF. CDR3 in DNA: TGTGCCTGGAGTACCTCCAGGACACCACAAGCAACTAATGAAAAACTGTTTTTT. This chain joins TRBV30 and TRBJ1-4, with D perhaps TRBD1 (5 bases). The germline V gene has CDR1 GTSNPN and CDR2 SVGIG (reference sequence). V was pared by 2 bases and J by 0 bases, with 19 bases between. There are 18 residues in the CDR3.

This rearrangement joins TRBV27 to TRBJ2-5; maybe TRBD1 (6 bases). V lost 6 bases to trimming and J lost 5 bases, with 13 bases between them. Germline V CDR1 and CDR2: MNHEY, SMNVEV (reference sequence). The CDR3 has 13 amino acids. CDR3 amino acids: CASRSHQGETQYF. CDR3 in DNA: TGTGCCAGCAGGAGCCATCAGGGGGAGACCCAGTACTTC.

The CDR3 spells CASSSTRTSGGASTDTQYF. The CDR3 region has the DNA TGTGCCAGCAGCTCAACTAGGACTAGCGGGGGGGCCAGCACAGATACGCAGTATTTT. This chain links TRBV5-6 with TRBJ2-3, with TRBD2 matching 15 bases. Germline V gives CDR1 SGHDT, CDR2 YYEEEE. V dropped 3 bases and J dropped 0; count of bases not matched to a gene: 8. This CDR3 is built from 19 residues. Full variable domain (missing parts from reference TRBV5-6 and TRBJ2-3): DAGVTQSPTHLIKTRGQQVTLRCSPKSGHDTVSWYQQALGQGPQFIFQYYEEEERQRGNFPDRFSGHQFPNYSSELNVNALLLGDSALYLCASSSTRTSGGASTDTQYFGPGTRLTVL.

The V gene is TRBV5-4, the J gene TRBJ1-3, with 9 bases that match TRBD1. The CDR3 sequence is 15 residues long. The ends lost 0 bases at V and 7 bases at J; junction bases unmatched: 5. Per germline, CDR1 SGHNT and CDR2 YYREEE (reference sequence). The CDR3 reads CASSLAPGQGNTIYF. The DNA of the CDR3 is TGTGCCAGCAGCTTGGCCCCGGGACAGGGTAACACCATATATTTT.

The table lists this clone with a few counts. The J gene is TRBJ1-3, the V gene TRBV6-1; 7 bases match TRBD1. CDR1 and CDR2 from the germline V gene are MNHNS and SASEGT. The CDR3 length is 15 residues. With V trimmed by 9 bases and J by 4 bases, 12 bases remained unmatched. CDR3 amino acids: CASRIEGGLGNTIYF. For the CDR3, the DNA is TGTGCCAGTCGAATCGAAGGGGGCCTCGGAAACACCATATATTTT.

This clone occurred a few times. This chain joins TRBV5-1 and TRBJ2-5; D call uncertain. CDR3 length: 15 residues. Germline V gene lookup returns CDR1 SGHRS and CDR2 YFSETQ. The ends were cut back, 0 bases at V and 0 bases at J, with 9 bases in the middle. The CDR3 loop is CASSLGLGYQETQYF. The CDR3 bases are TGCGCCAGCAGCTTGGGACTCGGGTACCAAGAGACCCAGTACTTC.